The next 32 T cell receptor beta chains were all read from a single sample in a study of cytomegalovirus exposure and HLA in healthy donors. Use of 60 Vbeta and 13 Jbeta primers characterized the PCR. The table came from immunoSEQ multiplex PCR; TCRdb's copy has only in-frame clones and leaves some out. The sample contains around 140,000 clones, 73% of which appear only once. The sample comprised PBMCs. The receptors derive from a young woman in good health and CMV-seronegative.

V gene TRBV9 combines with J gene TRBJ1-1; unclear D gene. The ends were cut back, 0 bases at V and 4 bases at J, with 10 bases in the middle. This CDR3 is 14 amino acids long. The V gene's germline CDR1 is SGDLS and CDR2 YYNGEE. CDR3: CASSVGVGVTEAFF. DNA for the CDR3: TGTGCCAGCAGCGTAGGGGTCGGGGTCACTGAAGCTTTCTTT.

This clone was recorded a few times. The rearrangement links TRBV5-1 to TRBJ2-4; possibly TRBD1 for D (5 bases). CDR1 and CDR2 from the germline V gene are SGHRS and YFSETQ. CDR3 length: 13 residues. Trimming pared 1 base from V and 5 bases from J, leaving 7 bases between. CDR3 region: CASSLTGENIQYF. The DNA for the CDR3 is TGCGCCAGCAGCTTGACAGGAGAAAACATTCAGTACTTC.

This chain joins TRBV19 and TRBJ1-6; 7 bases fit TRBD1. The CDR3 contains 15 residues. The V and J ends lost 5 bases and 4 bases, in that order; junction bases with no gene match: 5. Germline CDR1 LNHDA, CDR2 SQIVND (reference sequence). The CDR3 DNA reads as TGTGCCAGTAGTGATGACAGGGTGTATAATTCACCCCTCCACTTT. Translated, it gives CASSDDRVYNSPLHF. Looking up the rest from reference TRBV19 and TRBJ1-6 gives the full variable domain: DGGITQSPKYLFRKEGQNVTLSCEQNLNHDAMYWYRQDPGQGLRLIYYSQIVNDFQKGDIAEGYSVSREKKESFPLTVTSAQKNPTAFYLCASSDDRVYNSPLHFGNGTRLTVT.

The V and J genes are TRBV11-1 and TRBJ1-5; TRBD1 aligns across 7 bases. Germline assignment: CDR1 SGHAT and CDR2 FQDESV (reference sequence). Trimming at V came to 1 base and at J to 3 bases, leaving 3 bases not matched to a gene. The CDR3 is 15 residues long. CDR3 region: CASSLGTGHNQPQHF. The CDR3 bases are TGTGCCAGCAGCTTAGGGACAGGCCACAATCAGCCCCAGCATTTT.

CDR3 DNA: TGTGCCAGCAGTTTCAGGGGAGGGGCCTCTGGAAACACCATATATTTT. This codes for CASSFRGGASGNTIYF. The chain carries TRBV5-4 and TRBJ1-3; TRBD1 is a possible D gene (6 bases). This CDR3 has 16 amino acids. V was cut by 5 bases and J by 0 bases, with 15 bases left in between. The V gene's germline CDR1 is SGHNT and CDR2 YYREEE (reference sequence).

The chain recombines TRBV6-6 with TRBJ1-6, with 7 bases aligning to TRBD1. Per germline, CDR1 MNHNY and CDR2 SVGAGI (reference sequence). This CDR3 is built from 14 residues. The ends lost 5 bases at V and 9 bases at J; junction bases unmatched: 7. The CDR3 bases are TGTGCCAGCAGTCACCCGGGACAGTTTTCACCCCTCCACTTT. It translates to CASSHPGQFSPLHF.

This sequence joins TRBV25-1 and TRBJ1-4, with 8 nucleotides matching TRBD1. The germline CDR1 and CDR2 sequences are MGHDK and SYGVNS. The V and J ends lost 4 bases and 3 bases, in that order; junction bases with no gene match: 4. This CDR3 is 15 amino acids long. The CDR3: CASSVGQGANEKLFF. DNA of the CDR3: TGTGCCAGCAGTGTCGGACAGGGAGCTAATGAAAAACTGTTTTTT.

The chain uses TRBV4-1 and TRBJ1-2; the D is unclear. Germline V gene data show CDR1 as MGHRA and CDR2 as YSYEKL. The CDR3 extends over 18 amino acids. Trimming shortened V by 0 bases and J by 1 base, and 18 bases separated the two germline ends. The CDR3 sequence: CASSQEGSLNPLNYGYTF. CDR3 nucleotides: TGCGCCAGCAGCCAAGAGGGGAGCCTCAATCCACTTAACTATGGCTACACCTTC.

A note on this clone: This same CDR3 is encoded by further DNA sequences in the sample. The rearrangement joins TRBV7-9 to TRBJ1-1; a possible D gene is TRBD1 (5 bases). CDR3 size: 13 residues. The germline V gene encodes CDR1 SEHNR and CDR2 FQNEAQ (reference sequence). Trimming shortened V by 5 bases and J by 3 bases, and 10 bases separated the two germline ends. For the CDR3, the DNA is TGTGCCAGCAGCCTAACAGGAGACACTGAAGCTTTCTTT. Amino acid sequence: CASSLTGDTEAFF. The full variable domain, its missing parts supplied by reference TRBV7-9 and TRBJ1-1, is DTGVSQNPRHKITKRGQNVTFRCDPISEHNRLYWYRQTLGQGPEFLTYFQNEAQLEKSRLLSDRFSAERPKGSFSTLEIQRTEQGDSAMYLCASSLTGDTEAFFGQGTRLTVV.

This chain links TRBV9 with TRBJ2-1, with 10 bases matching TRBD1. The CDR3 sequence is 16 residues long. V shed 4 bases, J shed 4 bases, and the junction held 8 bases outside the gene matches. Germline CDR1 is SGDLS and CDR2 is YYNGEE. In nucleotides, the CDR3 is TGTGCCAGCAGCACCGAGGACAGGGGGAAGTACAATGAGCAGTTCTTC. Its protein product is CASSTEDRGKYNEQFF.

The J gene is TRBJ2-2, the V gene TRBV7-8, with 9 bases lining up with TRBD2. This CDR3 is built from 19 residues. With 6 bases clipped from V and 1 base from J, the junction kept 15 bases outside the gene matches. Germline V gives CDR1 SGHVS, CDR2 FQNEAQ. CDR3 sequence reads: CASRPSGGSGSLNTGELFF. The CDR3 DNA reads TGTGCCAGCAGACCTTCGGGGGGTAGCGGGAGTCTGAACACCGGGGAGCTGTTTTTT.

The chain carries TRBV11-1 and TRBJ1-1, with D perhaps matching TRBD1 (6 bases). The V gene's germline CDR1 is SGHAT and CDR2 FQDESV (reference sequence). V dropped 6 bases and J dropped 4 bases, with 15 bases sitting between them. The CDR3 length is 14 residues. Here the CDR3 DNA reads TGTGCCAGCAGTTCTACAGGGTCGGGCACTGAAGCTTTCTTT. Protein product: CASSSTGSGTEAFF. Based on the CDR3 plus reference TRBV11-1 and TRBJ1-1, the full variable domain is EAEVAQSPRYKITEKSQAVAFWCDPISGHATLYWYRQILGQGPELLVQFQDESVVDDSQLPKDRFSAERLKGVDSTLKIQPAELGDSAMYLCASSSTGSGTEAFFGQGTRLTVV.

The CDR3 bases are TGCGCCAGCAGCCACGTAAGCGGCGCCGGGGAGCTGTTTTTT. Its translation is CASSHVSGAGELFF. V and J are TRBV4-3 and TRBJ2-2; a weak D match, TRBD2 (5 bases). The CDR3 spans 14 residues. In germline, CDR1 is LGHNA, CDR2 YSLEER. Trimming pared 3 bases from V and 6 bases from J, leaving 11 bases between.

This clone was detected only a few times. The chain recombines TRBV13 with TRBJ2-1, with 7 bases that match TRBD1. The CDR3 extends over 13 amino acids. In germline, CDR1 is PRHDT, CDR2 FYEKMQ (reference sequence). The V and J ends lost 5 bases and 7 bases, in that order; junction bases with no gene match: 5. The CDR3 spells CASSRGPGNEQFF. CDR3 DNA: TGTGCCAGCAGCAGGGGGCCGGGGAATGAGCAGTTCTTC.

This sequence joins TRBV4-1 and TRBJ1-2; D is unclear. V dropped 7 bases and J dropped 8 bases, with 23 bases sitting between them. The CDR3 totals 15 residues. Germline CDR1 reads MGHRA; CDR2 reads YSYEKL. In DNA, the CDR3 is TGCGCCAGCAAGCCCCAGGAAGCAACACCTCGGGGCTACACCTTC. Amino acids: CASKPQEATPRGYTF.

The chain uses TRBV5-1 and TRBJ1-3; tentative D call: TRBD1 (6 bases). Trimming stripped 2 bases from V and 0 bases from J, with 12 bases between. CDR1 and CDR2 (germline): SGHRS, YFSETQ. There are 16 residues in the CDR3. The CDR3 region has the DNA TGCGCCAGCAGCTTCCAGGGGCCGAGCTCTGGAAACACCATATATTTT. This sequence encodes CASSFQGPSSGNTIYF.

The chain employs TRBV7-9 and TRBJ2-1; 9 positions match TRBD2. The ends lost 6 bases at V and 4 bases at J; junction bases unmatched: 13. The CDR3 is 17 amino acids. Germline loops: CDR1 SEHNR, CDR2 FQNEAQ (reference sequence). CDR3 loop: CASSSRAGGLQYNEQFF. As DNA, the CDR3 is TGTGCCAGCAGTTCCCGAGCGGGAGGCCTTCAATACAATGAGCAGTTCTTC.

The J gene is TRBJ1-5, the V gene TRBV6-5, with D possibly TRBD1 on 5 matching bases. Germline V gene sequence: CDR1 MNHEY, CDR2 SVGAGI. Trimming cost V 2 bases and J 5 bases, with 10 bases left between them. The CDR3 runs 14 residues. The CDR3 loop is CASSYRQGDQPQHF. CDR3 nucleotides: TGTGCCAGCAGTTACAGGCAGGGTGATCAGCCCCAGCATTTT.

This clone has just a few counts. The chain carries TRBV7-2 and TRBJ1-6; TRBD1 might be the D (6 bases). The CDR3 is 15 residues long. Between the trimmed V and J ends, which lost 1 base and 7 bases, there was a span of 11 bases. The germline gives CDR1 SGHTA, CDR2 FQGNSA. CDR3 amino acids: CASSLEQGSNSPLHF. In DNA form, the CDR3 reads TGTGCCAGCAGCTTAGAACAGGGATCCAATTCACCCCTCCACTTT.

The chain joins TRBV25-1 to TRBJ1-4, with TRBD1 matching over 12 bases. Germline CDR1 is MGHDK and CDR2 is SYGVNS. The CDR3 contains 16 residues. V lost 4 bases and J lost 6; bases outside the gene matches: 6. Written as DNA, the CDR3 is TGTGCCAGCAGTGCGAGGGACAGGGGGCAGGATGAAAAACTGTTTTTT. This gives the protein CASSARDRGQDEKLFF.

The gene calls are TRBV7-9 and TRBJ2-7; D ambiguous. There are 16 residues in the CDR3. The V gene lost 5 bases and the J gene lost 0 bases, with 17 bases spanning the gap. Germline V CDR1 and CDR2: SEHNR, FQNEAQ (reference sequence). The CDR3 spells CASSPQRSSSSYEQYV. CDR3 nucleotide sequence: TGTGCCAGCAGCCCCCAGCGTAGCTCAAGCTCCTACGAGCAGTACGTC.

The chain couples TRBV5-6 to TRBJ2-7, with D hard to call. The germline V gene has CDR1 SGHDT and CDR2 YYEEEE. The ends were cut back, 0 bases at V and 5 bases at J, with 9 bases in the middle. This CDR3 is 13 amino acids long. In nucleotides, the CDR3 is TGTGCCAGCAGCTTGGTTCCGGTCCACGAGCAGTACTTC. Translating gives CASSLVPVHEQYF.

This clone has only a few counts. V usage is TRBV6-4 and J usage is TRBJ1-2; D possibly corresponds to TRBD1 (6 bases). Germline V gene data show CDR1 as MRHNA and CDR2 as SNTAGT. V lost 1 base to trimming and J lost 9 bases, with 12 bases between them. The CDR3 extends over 13 amino acids. This CDR3 is CASSDYNRVSYTF. The CDR3 DNA follows: TGTGCCAGCAGTGACTACAACAGGGTCAGCTACACCTTC.

The CDR3 DNA is TGCAGCCCCTCCGAGGGGAACACTGAAGCTTTCTTT. Protein product: CSPSEGNTEAFF. J is TRBJ1-1 and V is TRBV29-1, with D unclear. The germline V and J ends were trimmed by 8 bases and 1 base, with 11 bases remaining between them. CDR1 and CDR2 from the germline V gene are SQVTM and ANQGSEA. CDR3 size: 12 residues.

This clone was observed a single time. This chain connects TRBV7-2 to TRBJ2-3, with TRBD2 as a possible D gene (6 bases). The CDR3 is 13 amino acids. Looked up from germline, CDR1 is SGHTA and CDR2 is FQGNSA. Trimming removed 5 bases at V and 4 bases at J, with 10 bases between. The DNA of the CDR3 is TGTGCCAGCAGCCCCAGACTAGCAGATACGCAGTATTTT. This encodes CASSPRLADTQYF.

V and J are TRBV6-6 and TRBJ1-4, with 7 bases identical to TRBD1. Germline V gene lookup returns CDR1 MNHNY and CDR2 SVGAGI (reference sequence). There are 15 residues in the CDR3. With 2 bases clipped from V and 4 bases from J, the junction kept 4 bases outside the gene matches. This CDR3 is CASSYRQGLNEKLFF. CDR3 DNA: TGTGCCAGCAGTTACCGACAGGGACTTAATGAAAAACTGTTTTTT.

This clone was detected only a few times. The chain uses TRBV27 and TRBJ1-2; no reliable D call. Per germline, CDR1 MNHEY and CDR2 SMNVEV (reference sequence). The CDR3 covers 14 residues. The V gene lost 5 bases and the J gene lost 8 bases, with 18 bases spanning the gap. The CDR3 region is CASSTKPGGLGYTF. The CDR3, as DNA: TGTGCCAGCAGTACTAAGCCGGGAGGATTAGGCTACACCTTC.

The chain is built from TRBV7-3 and TRBJ2-1; D ambiguous. The CDR3 is 14 amino acids. In germline, CDR1 is SGHTA, CDR2 FQGTGA. The V gene lost 5 bases and the J gene lost 3 bases, with 11 bases spanning the gap. CDR3 region: CASSRNAVYNEQFF. The DNA of the CDR3 is TGTGCCAGCAGCCGCAACGCGGTCTACAATGAGCAGTTCTTC. Using reference TRBV7-3 and TRBJ2-1 for the parts outside the CDR3, the full variable domain is GAGVSQTPSNKVTEKGKYVELRCDPISGHTALYWYRQSLGQGPEFLIYFQGTGAADDSGLPNDRFFAVRPEGSVSTLKIQRTERGDSAVYLCASSRNAVYNEQFFGPGTRLTVL.

This clone was found once. This sequence joins TRBV11-3 and TRBJ2-1; tentative D call: TRBD1 (5 bases). Trimming left V 0 bases short and J 0 bases short, with 6 bases between. The CDR3 sequence is 15 residues long. CDR1 is SGHNT, CDR2 YENEEA, per germline. The CDR3 nucleotides read TGTGCCAGCAGCTTAGACAGGGTCTCCTACAATGAGCAGTTCTTC. Amino acids: CASSLDRVSYNEQFF.

The chain links TRBV7-9 to TRBJ1-3; D uncertain. V was clipped by 1 base and J by 0 bases, with 10 bases between them. Germline CDR1 is SEHNR and CDR2 is FQNEAQ (reference sequence). The CDR3 spans 16 residues. The CDR3 nucleotides are TGTGCCAGCAGCTTAGTAGGCGGGAGCTCTGGAAACACCATATATTTT. This gives the protein CASSLVGGSSGNTIYF.

This chain joins TRBV4-3 and TRBJ2-1; the match to TRBD2 covers 9 bases. Germline V lookup: CDR1 LGHNA, CDR2 YSLEER. J gave up 7 bases and V 0 bases, and 16 bases lay outside the gene matches. The CDR3 has 19 residues. The CDR3 region is CASSQDWGPIAGVGNEQFF. The CDR3 DNA sequence: TGCGCCAGCAGCCAAGATTGGGGACCCATAGCGGGAGTAGGTAATGAGCAGTTCTTC.

This chain connects TRBV9 to TRBJ2-7; TRBD1 matches 8 bases. V lost 10 bases to trimming and J lost 11 bases; unmatched junction nucleotides: 17. This CDR3 region has 13 residues. Germline CDR1 is SGDLS and CDR2 is YYNGEE. CDR3 sequence: CAQTGVPVYDEYV. The CDR3, as DNA: TGTGCCCAGACAGGGGTGCCGGTCTACGATGAGTACGTC.